Described below is a single TCR beta chain sequence and its context. The antigen remains undetermined. V lost 3 bases, J lost 6 bases, and 14 bases lay in between. CDR1 is DFQATT, CDR2 SNEGSKA, per germline (reference sequence). CDR3 size: 13 residues. This sample was included in a study of T-cell reconstitution after alpha-beta-depleted transplantation in children. Preparation of the TCRbeta library involved a method that used unique molecular identifiers. TCRdb independently ran MiXCR on the PCR reads; one entry per CDR3 protein. The sample has around 800,000 distinct CDR3 sequences; 16% are singletons. General study findings and limits: Several hundred graft clones that had expanded were reportedly the source of alpha-beta T cells about two months after transplant.

This chain joins TRBV20-1 and TRBJ2-5; D is uncertain. The clonotype comes from a male patient under 18 who had a stem cell transplant for acute lymphoblastic leukemia, so the T cells may come from the graft donor. Here the sequenced sample was PBMCs, mostly from graft donor cells, taken 360 days after TCRalphabeta/CD19-depleted stem cell transplant. The CDR3 DNA reads TGCAGTGCTAGTCGGCCAACACTCAAGACCCAGTACTTC. This sequence encodes CSASRPTLKTQYF.